These T cell receptor beta chains were read from a single sample in a study of cytomegalovirus exposure and HLA in healthy donors. The method was immunoSEQ multiplex PCR; TCRdb's version includes in-frame clones alone and lacks a portion of them. Seen here are about 190,000 clones, approximately 86% observed once, and the top ten hold about 1%. Source material: PBMCs. The receptors derive from a boy aged 2 to 9 in good health and CMV-seronegative. Both conserved end residues are part of each CDR3. Each record gives: J gene, CDR3 length, clone size, D gene, V gene, CDR3 protein, CDR3 DNA. The D gene is left open where the match is weak. Expanded clones get a size class; other rows say once, few or many, or leave the size out.

TRBJ2-1	18	.	TRBD2	TRBV28	CASRRVLAGVGSYNEQFF	TGTGCCAGCCGCCGCGTGTTAGCGGGGGTGGGGTCCTACAATGAGCAGTTCTTC
TRBJ2-5	14	once	.	TRBV7-9	CASSYGGVTETQYF	TGTGCCAGCAGCTATGGAGGAGTTACAGAGACCCAGTACTTC
TRBJ1-1	14	few	TRBD1	TRBV29-1	CSVRGGQGNTEAFF	TGCAGCGTACGCGGGGGACAGGGGAACACTGAAGCTTTCTTT
TRBJ2-1	15	.	TRBD2	TRBV27	CASSLVLAGVREQFF	TGTGCCAGCAGTTTAGTGTTAGCGGGAGTGCGCGAGCAGTTCTTC
TRBJ1-4	15	.	.	TRBV6-5	CASSRTPRGDEKLFF	TGTGCCAGCAGTCGAACCCCAAGAGGAGACGAAAAACTGTTTTTT
TRBJ2-1	15	.	TRBD2	TRBV5-1	CASSLGRGGFHEQFF	TGCGCCAGCAGCTTGGGGCGGGGGGGTTTCCATGAGCAGTTCTTC
TRBJ1-4	14	.	.	TRBV7-2	CASSRTVSNEKLFF	TGTGCCAGCAGCCGGACTGTCTCTAATGAAAAACTGTTTTTT
TRBJ2-7	13	.	.	TRBV6-5	CASSYGPSYEQYF	TGTGCCAGCAGTTACGGGCCGTCTTACGAGCAGTACTTC
TRBJ2-1	14	.	.	TRBV19	CASSIADWSNEQFF	TGTGCCAGTAGTATAGCGGACTGGTCTAATGAGCAGTTCTTC
TRBJ2-7	13	.	TRBD1	TRBV4-1	CASSEDRGHEQYF	TGCGCCAGCAGCGAAGACAGGGGGCACGAGCAGTACTTC
TRBJ2-7	14	.	.	TRBV28	CASSLKDSTYEQYF	TGTGCCAGCAGTTTAAAGGACAGTACCTACGAGCAGTACTTC
TRBJ2-1	15	.	TRBD2	TRBV27	CASSSGTTPGNEQFF	TGTGCCAGCAGTTCCGGGACTACGCCGGGCAATGAGCAGTTCTTC
TRBJ2-3	13	.	.	TRBV11-2	CASSSPPAGTQYF	TGTGCCAGCAGCTCCCCACCAGCGGGTACGCAGTATTTT
TRBJ2-7	14	.	.	TRBV6-6	CASSLRGPPYEQYF	TGTGCCAGCAGTCTGCGGGGGCCCCCCTACGAGCAGTACTTC
TRBJ2-7	14	few	.	TRBV5-1	CASALRDTSYEQYF	TGCGCCAGCGCCTTGAGGGACACCTCCTACGAGCAGTACTTC
TRBJ1-5	14	few	.	TRBV6-1	CASSEQGSNQPQHF	TGTGCCAGCAGTGAACAGGGGAGCAATCAGCCCCAGCATTTT
TRBJ1-2	14	.	TRBD1	TRBV25-1	CASSESDRGGGYTF	TGTGCCAGCAGTGAATCGGACAGGGGCGGTGGCTACACCTTC
TRBJ2-1	15	.	TRBD2	TRBV6-1	CASSEVGRPYNEQFF	TGTGCCAGCAGTGAAGTCGGGAGGCCCTACAATGAGCAGTTCTTC
TRBJ1-2	18	.	.	TRBV28	CASRGRRFRGTQGYGYTF	TGTGCCAGCAGGGGGAGGAGATTCCGGGGCACTCAAGGATATGGCTACACCTTC
TRBJ1-2	16	.	.	TRBV19	CASSIRSARAGYGYTF	TGTGCCAGTAGTATAAGGAGCGCCAGGGCCGGCTATGGCTACACCTTC
TRBJ1-1	13	.	.	TRBV25-1	CASSEPGRPEAFF	TGTGCCAGCAGTGAGCCAGGAAGGCCTGAAGCTTTCTTT
TRBJ2-7	14	.	.	TRBV5-6	CASSLGGDSYEQYF	TGTGCCAGCAGCTTGGGCGGGGACTCCTACGAGCAGTACTTC
TRBJ2-1	16	.	.	TRBV9	CASSASGTTIYNEQFF	TGTGCCAGCAGCGCAAGCGGGACAACAATCTACAATGAGCAGTTCTTC
TRBJ2-3	13	.	TRBD1	TRBV10-3	CAIRGQGPDTQYF	TGTGCCATCCGGGGACAGGGACCAGATACGCAGTATTTT
TRBJ2-7	16	.	TRBD1	TRBV10-3	CAISEEIGQGSYEQYF	TGTGCCATCAGTGAGGAGATCGGACAGGGATCCTACGAGCAGTACTTC
TRBJ1-2	15	.	TRBD1	TRBV7-2	CASSSVGQGADGYTF	TGTGCCAGCAGCTCCGTCGGACAGGGGGCAGATGGCTACACCTTC
TRBJ2-2	19	.	TRBD2	TRBV6-1	CASSDNWFGLAGDTGELFF	TGTGCCAGCAGTGATAATTGGTTTGGACTAGCGGGAGATACCGGGGAGCTGTTTTTT
TRBJ2-7	15	.	TRBD2	TRBV27	CASSLMRGETYEQYF	TGTGCCAGCAGTTTAATGCGGGGGGAAACCTACGAGCAGTACTTC
TRBJ2-3	15	.	.	TRBV10-1	CASTHDSPSTDTQYF	TGCGCCAGCACACACGACAGCCCTAGCACAGATACGCAGTATTTT
TRBJ2-7	15	.	.	TRBV7-2	CASSLGTNLGHEQYF	TGTGCCAGCAGCTTAGGGACTAACTTGGGCCACGAGCAGTACTTC
TRBJ1-1	14	.	.	TRBV5-1	CASSSRRRGTEAFF	TGCGCCAGCAGCTCGAGGCGGCGAGGGACTGAAGCTTTCTTT
TRBJ1-2	14	.	TRBD1	TRBV6-5	CASRRQGGPHGYTF	TGTGCCAGCAGACGACAGGGGGGCCCCCATGGCTACACCTTC
TRBJ1-3	14	.	TRBD1	TRBV9	CASSNRGPGNTIYF	TGTGCCAGCAGTAACAGGGGGCCAGGAAACACCATATATTTT
TRBJ1-3	13	.	.	TRBV28	CASTYLSGNTIYF	TGTGCCAGCACCTATTTATCGGGAAACACCATATATTTT
TRBJ1-1	14	.	TRBD1	TRBV5-1	CASSFRQGETEAFF	TGCGCCAGCAGCTTCCGACAGGGTGAAACTGAAGCTTTCTTT
TRBJ2-5	15	.	TRBD1	TRBV5-6	CASSQGQGQQETQYF	TGTGCCAGCAGCCAGGGACAGGGGCAACAAGAGACCCAGTACTTC
TRBJ1-2	14	.	.	TRBV28	CASSLFPGNYGYTF	TGTGCCAGCAGTTTATTCCCGGGGAACTATGGCTACACCTTC
TRBJ1-1	14	.	.	TRBV5-6	CASSLGAMNTEAFF	TGTGCCAGCAGCTTAGGGGCAATGAACACTGAAGCTTTCTTT
TRBJ1-1	13	.	.	TRBV19	CASRLSVIAEAFF	TGTGCCAGTAGGTTGTCGGTGATCGCTGAAGCTTTCTTT
TRBJ1-4	15	.	.	TRBV7-9	CASSSKRIASEKLFF	TGTGCCAGCAGCTCAAAACGTATCGCGAGTGAAAAACTGTTTTTT